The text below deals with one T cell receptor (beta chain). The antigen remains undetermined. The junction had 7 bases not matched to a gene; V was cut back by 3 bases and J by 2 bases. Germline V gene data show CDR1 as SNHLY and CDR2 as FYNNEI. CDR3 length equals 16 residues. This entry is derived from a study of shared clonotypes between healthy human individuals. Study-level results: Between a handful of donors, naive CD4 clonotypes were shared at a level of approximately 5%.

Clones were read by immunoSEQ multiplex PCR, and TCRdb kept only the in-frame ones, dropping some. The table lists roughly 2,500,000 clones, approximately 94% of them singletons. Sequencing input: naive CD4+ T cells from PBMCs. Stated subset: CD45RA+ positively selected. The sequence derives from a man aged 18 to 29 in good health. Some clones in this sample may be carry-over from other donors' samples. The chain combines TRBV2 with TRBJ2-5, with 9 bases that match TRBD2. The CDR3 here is CASSDLGGRVQETQYF. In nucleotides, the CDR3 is TGTGCCAGCAGTGATCTCGGCGGGAGGGTTCAAGAGACCCAGTACTTC.